This T cell receptor beta chain is drawn from a study of shared clonotypes between healthy human individuals. Across the study: Each donor had three CD4 naive, three CD4 memory, two CD8 naive and one CD8 memory plate. Study-wide results and caveats: Depth of sequencing was expected to influence donor clonotype sharing.

About this clone: Its antigen is unidentified.

Measured with immunoSEQ multiplex PCR; TCRdb has only the in-frame clones, and not every one. The table has about 1.9 million clones, about 94% seen once; the top ten hold less than 2%. CDR3 size: 15 residues. The V gene lost 0 bases and the J gene lost 2 bases, with 11 bases spanning the gap. Germline assignment: CDR1 MNHEY and CDR2 SMNVEV (reference sequence). CD8 cells regarded as naive lacked CD45RO, were positively chosen for CCR7, and omitted terminally differentiated effector memory CD45RA+ cells. The sequence was collected from a man in his late teens or twenties in good health. Some clones in this sample may be carry-over from other donors' samples. The source material was naive CD8+ T cells from PBMCs. The chain carries TRBV27 and TRBJ2-7; D gene uncertain. CDR3 bases: TGTGCCAGCAGTTTATCCCGGAATTACGCCTACGAGCAGTACTTC. Its protein is CASSLSRNYAYEQYF.